This T cell receptor (beta chain) was captured in a study of shared clonotypes between healthy human individuals. Study observations and caveats: Clonotype sharing among donors, it was expected, would be affected by sequencing depth. It was the non-shared clonotypes that had lower generation probabilities than clonotypes shared by all four donors.

Selected positively for CCR7 and CD45RO-negative, naive CD8 cells excluded terminally differentiated effector memory CD45RA+ cells. To note about this clone: Its antigen is currently unknown.

V was clipped by 4 bases and J by 3 bases, with 19 bases between them. Looked up from germline, CDR1 is SGHRS and CDR2 is YFSETQ. The CDR3 covers 17 residues. Assay execution proceeded at the deep level. Sorted-subset replicate PCRs used 200 ng DNA, 30,000 or so T cell genomes. Sequencing was performed with immunoSEQ multiplex PCR; in TCRdb, only in-frame clones are kept and a portion is missing. The sample lists around 2.1 million clones, approximately 94% occurring once. Sequences were obtained from naive CD8+ T cells from PBMCs. The rearrangement joins TRBV5-1 to TRBJ1-4, with D perhaps matching TRBD1 (5 bases). The clonotype comes from a man aged 18 to 30 in good health. Some clones in this sample may be carry-over from other donors' samples. This CDR3 reads CASSGTGIISANEKLFF. DNA of the CDR3: TGCGCCAGCAGCGGGACCGGGATTATTTCGGCTAATGAAAAACTGTTTTTT.